Listed below are T cell receptor beta chains from one sample, sequenced in a study of blood T cell repertoires in COVID-19. The assay was immunoSEQ multiplex PCR, and TCRdb's table has in-frame clones only and misses some. The sample has about 370,000 clones, roughly nine tenths seen once. The specimen sequenced was PBMCs or T cells enriched from blood (not recorded which). The receptors stem from a man between 18 and 29 years old who had recovered from COVID-19. CDR3s include the opening cysteine and the closing phenylalanine or tryptophan. D genes are given only for firm matches. Where a row states a size, it is once, few, many or the class of an expanded clone; other rows omit it.

v_call: TRBV2; d_call: TRBD1; j_call: TRBJ1-2; clone_size: -; cdr3_aa: CASKDRGYGYTF; cdr3_nt: TGTGCCAGCAAAGACAGGGGGTATGGCTACACCTTC
v_call: TRBV21-1; d_call: -; j_call: TRBJ1-3; clone_size: -; cdr3_aa: CASSKVVPGRQSGNTIYF; cdr3_nt: TGTGCCAGCAGCAAAGTAGTCCCTGGGAGGCAATCTGGAAACACCATATATTTT
v_call: TRBV5-6; d_call: TRBD1; j_call: TRBJ1-2; clone_size: once; cdr3_aa: CASSRGTGHYGYTF; cdr3_nt: TGTGCCAGCAGCCGAGGGACAGGACACTATGGCTACACCTTC
v_call: TRBV29-1; d_call: -; j_call: TRBJ1-2; clone_size: -; cdr3_aa: CSVDRGGNYGYTF; cdr3_nt: TGCAGCGTTGACCGAGGAGGGAACTATGGCTACACCTTC
v_call: TRBV30; d_call: -; j_call: TRBJ1-1; clone_size: -; cdr3_aa: CAARAQGDTEAFF; cdr3_nt: TGTGCCGCCCGGGCACAGGGTGACACTGAAGCTTTCTTT
v_call: TRBV2; d_call: TRBD1; j_call: TRBJ1-5; clone_size: once; cdr3_aa: CASTEAGGVSNQPQHF; cdr3_nt: TGTGCCAGCACTGAAGCAGGGGGGGTGAGCAATCAGCCCCAGCATTTT
v_call: TRBV20-1; d_call: -; j_call: TRBJ2-2; clone_size: -; cdr3_aa: CSASGDWRGGELFF; cdr3_nt: TGCAGTGCTAGTGGGGACTGGAGGGGTGGGGAGCTGTTTTTT
v_call: TRBV21-1; d_call: -; j_call: TRBJ2-2; clone_size: -; cdr3_aa: CASSRNSVPGELFF; cdr3_nt: TGTGCCAGCAGCCGTAACTCGGTCCCCGGGGAGCTGTTTTTT
v_call: TRBV4-3; d_call: TRBD2; j_call: TRBJ2-7; clone_size: -; cdr3_aa: CASSQDPGTSGYEQYF; cdr3_nt: TGCGCCAGCAGCCAAGATCCAGGAACTAGCGGGTACGAGCAGTACTTC
v_call: TRBV5-1; d_call: -; j_call: TRBJ2-7; clone_size: -; cdr3_aa: CASSLDSTSYEQYF; cdr3_nt: TGCGCCAGCAGCTTGGACAGCACCTCCTACGAGCAGTACTTC
v_call: TRBV28; d_call: -; j_call: TRBJ1-5; clone_size: -; cdr3_aa: CASSLAVQPQHF; cdr3_nt: TGTGCCAGCAGTTTAGCGGTTCAGCCCCAGCATTTT
v_call: TRBV19; d_call: TRBD1; j_call: TRBJ2-7; clone_size: -; cdr3_aa: CASSVLQGNYEQYF; cdr3_nt: TGTGCCAGTAGTGTACTACAGGGGAACTACGAGCAGTACTTC
v_call: TRBV9; d_call: TRBD1; j_call: TRBJ2-7; clone_size: -; cdr3_aa: CASSVTGDLNEQYF; cdr3_nt: TGTGCCAGCAGCGTTACAGGGGATCTGAACGAGCAGTACTTC
v_call: TRBV5-1; d_call: -; j_call: TRBJ1-2; clone_size: -; cdr3_aa: CASSQTPGSPYGYTF; cdr3_nt: TGCGCCAGCAGCCAGACACCAGGTTCACCTTATGGCTACACCTTC
v_call: TRBV4-1; d_call: TRBD1; j_call: TRBJ1-6; clone_size: -; cdr3_aa: CASSPRDSSYNSPLHF; cdr3_nt: TGCGCCAGCAGCCCCAGGGACAGCTCCTATAATTCACCCCTCCACTTT
v_call: TRBV7-2; d_call: TRBD1; j_call: TRBJ2-5; clone_size: once; cdr3_aa: CASSLGQGETQYF; cdr3_nt: TGTGCCAGCAGCCTAGGACAGGGGGAGACCCAGTACTTC
v_call: TRBV29-1; d_call: -; j_call: TRBJ2-1; clone_size: -; cdr3_aa: CSALFVLGGTDYNEQFF; cdr3_nt: TGCAGCGCGCTATTTGTTCTAGGTGGAACGGACTACAATGAGCAGTTCTTC
v_call: TRBV28; d_call: -; j_call: TRBJ2-2; clone_size: -; cdr3_aa: CASSLSGTGELFF; cdr3_nt: TGTGCCAGCAGCCTAAGCGGAACCGGGGAGCTGTTTTTT
v_call: TRBV7-3; d_call: -; j_call: TRBJ2-5; clone_size: -; cdr3_aa: CASSPSLGQPGETQYF; cdr3_nt: TGTGCCAGCAGCCCCTCCTTGGGGCAGCCCGGCGAGACCCAGTACTTC
v_call: TRBV28; d_call: TRBD1; j_call: TRBJ1-6; clone_size: -; cdr3_aa: CASSPPGTGGSALHF; cdr3_nt: TGTGCCAGCAGTCCACCCGGGACAGGGGGTTCAGCCCTCCACTTT
v_call: TRBV3-1/TRBV3-2; d_call: TRBD1; j_call: TRBJ1-2; clone_size: -; cdr3_aa: CASSLLDRGNYGYTF; cdr3_nt: TGTGCCAGCAGCTTATTGGACAGGGGTAACTATGGCTACACCTTC
v_call: TRBV27; d_call: -; j_call: TRBJ2-7; clone_size: -; cdr3_aa: CASSLSSAYEQYF; cdr3_nt: TGTGCCAGCAGTTTGTCTTCCGCCTACGAGCAGTACTTC
v_call: TRBV7-9; d_call: -; j_call: TRBJ1-3; clone_size: -; cdr3_aa: CASSLLSLSGNTIYF; cdr3_nt: TGTGCCAGCAGCTTATTGTCCCTCTCTGGAAACACCATATATTTT
v_call: TRBV5-6; d_call: TRBD1; j_call: TRBJ2-7; clone_size: -; cdr3_aa: CASNWDSSYEQYF; cdr3_nt: TGTGCCAGCAACTGGGACAGCTCCTACGAGCAGTACTTC
v_call: TRBV7-8; d_call: TRBD1; j_call: TRBJ2-1; clone_size: -; cdr3_aa: CASSFGQGSYNEQFF; cdr3_nt: TGTGCCAGCAGCTTCGGACAGGGATCCTACAATGAGCAGTTCTTC
v_call: TRBV7-2; d_call: TRBD2; j_call: TRBJ2-7; clone_size: -; cdr3_aa: CASSPPGGRYEQYF; cdr3_nt: TGTGCCAGCAGCCCGCCGGGGGGGCGGTACGAGCAGTACTTC
v_call: TRBV18; d_call: -; j_call: TRBJ1-3; clone_size: -; cdr3_aa: CASSPPGQRNTIYF; cdr3_nt: TGTGCCAGCTCACCGCCTGGGCAGAGAAACACCATATATTTT
v_call: TRBV5-4; d_call: -; j_call: TRBJ1-4; clone_size: -; cdr3_aa: CASSRGVNEKLFF; cdr3_nt: TGTGCCAGCAGCCGGGGGGTTAATGAAAAACTGTTTTTT
v_call: TRBV13; d_call: TRBD1; j_call: TRBJ1-1; clone_size: -; cdr3_aa: CASSLGTGMYTEAFF; cdr3_nt: TGTGCCAGCAGCTTAGGGACAGGGATGTACACTGAAGCTTTCTTT
v_call: TRBV3-1/TRBV3-2; d_call: -; j_call: TRBJ2-5; clone_size: -; cdr3_aa: CASSHGETQYF; cdr3_nt: TGTGCCAGCAGCCACGGGGAGACCCAGTACTTC
v_call: TRBV28; d_call: TRBD2; j_call: TRBJ2-1; clone_size: -; cdr3_aa: CASSSPRSSGRAGEQFF; cdr3_nt: TGTGCCAGCAGTTCGCCCCGCTCTAGCGGGAGGGCGGGTGAGCAGTTCTTC
v_call: TRBV3-1/TRBV3-2; d_call: TRBD1; j_call: TRBJ2-2; clone_size: -; cdr3_aa: CASRQRDRGLGGELFF; cdr3_nt: TGTGCCAGCAGGCAAAGGGACAGGGGGCTTGGCGGGGAGCTGTTTTTT
v_call: TRBV6-2/TRBV6-3; d_call: TRBD1; j_call: TRBJ2-7; clone_size: -; cdr3_aa: CASSQQGVTFYEQYF; cdr3_nt: TGTGCCAGCAGTCAGCAGGGGGTAACTTTCTACGAGCAGTACTTC
v_call: TRBV3-1/TRBV3-2; d_call: TRBD1; j_call: TRBJ2-3; clone_size: few; cdr3_aa: CASSRDRGSLIVSSTDTQYF; cdr3_nt: TGTGCCAGCAGCCGGGACAGGGGGTCCTTAATCGTATCTAGCACAGATACGCAGTATTTT
v_call: TRBV19; d_call: TRBD1; j_call: TRBJ2-2; clone_size: few; cdr3_aa: CASNPRDRGTGELFF; cdr3_nt: TGTGCCAGTAACCCCCGGGACAGGGGCACCGGGGAGCTGTTTTTT
v_call: TRBV15; d_call: -; j_call: TRBJ1-3; clone_size: -; cdr3_aa: CATSDWTASSGNTIYF; cdr3_nt: TGTGCCACCAGCGATTGGACAGCTAGCTCTGGAAACACCATATATTTT
v_call: TRBV5-6; d_call: -; j_call: TRBJ1-4; clone_size: -; cdr3_aa: CASTYGGGSREKLFF; cdr3_nt: TGTGCCAGCACTTACGGCGGGGGCTCTAGGGAAAAACTGTTTTTT
v_call: TRBV6-4; d_call: TRBD2; j_call: TRBJ2-3; clone_size: few; cdr3_aa: CASSELAGATDTQYF; cdr3_nt: TGTGCCAGCAGTGAACTAGCGGGGGCCACAGATACGCAGTATTTT
v_call: TRBV19; d_call: -; j_call: TRBJ1-6; clone_size: -; cdr3_aa: CAAQGGPTLHF; cdr3_nt: TGTGCCGCCCAAGGGGGACCCACCCTCCACTTT
v_call: TRBV7-2; d_call: -; j_call: TRBJ2-1; clone_size: -; cdr3_aa: CASSWGHGTLSSYNEQFF; cdr3_nt: TGTGCCAGCAGCTGGGGACATGGAACTCTGAGCTCCTACAATGAGCAGTTCTTC
v_call: TRBV7-2; d_call: -; j_call: TRBJ2-3; clone_size: -; cdr3_aa: CASSQGPGDTQYF; cdr3_nt: TGTGCCAGCAGCCAAGGACCGGGGGATACGCAGTATTTT
v_call: TRBV18; d_call: -; j_call: TRBJ1-6; clone_size: -; cdr3_aa: CASSPTDTYSPLHF; cdr3_nt: TGTGCCAGCTCACCCACAGACACCTATTCACCCCTCCACTTT
v_call: TRBV9; d_call: TRBD1; j_call: TRBJ1-1; clone_size: -; cdr3_aa: CASSGKTGFTEAFF; cdr3_nt: TGTGCCAGCAGCGGTAAGACAGGGTTCACTGAAGCTTTCTTT
v_call: TRBV2; d_call: TRBD2; j_call: TRBJ2-7; clone_size: -; cdr3_aa: CASSESGGEQYF; cdr3_nt: TGTGCCAGCAGTGAATCGGGGGGCGAGCAGTACTTC
v_call: TRBV28; d_call: TRBD2; j_call: TRBJ2-3; clone_size: -; cdr3_aa: CASGTSGRADTQYF; cdr3_nt: TGTGCCAGCGGGACTAGCGGGAGAGCAGATACGCAGTATTTT
v_call: TRBV9; d_call: TRBD2; j_call: TRBJ2-5; clone_size: -; cdr3_aa: CASSASFGLAAETQYF; cdr3_nt: TGTGCCAGCAGCGCCTCCTTTGGACTAGCCGCTGAGACCCAGTACTTC
v_call: TRBV6-1; d_call: -; j_call: TRBJ1-1; clone_size: -; cdr3_aa: CASSDAGAMNTEAFF; cdr3_nt: TGTGCCAGCAGTGACGCTGGGGCCATGAACACTGAAGCTTTCTTT
v_call: TRBV11-2; d_call: -; j_call: TRBJ1-2; clone_size: -; cdr3_aa: CASRDRGDYGYTF; cdr3_nt: TGTGCCAGCAGAGATAGAGGAGATTATGGCTACACCTTC
v_call: TRBV5-1; d_call: -; j_call: TRBJ2-7; clone_size: few; cdr3_aa: CASSVDGSYEQYF; cdr3_nt: TGCGCCAGCAGCGTGGACGGCTCCTACGAGCAGTACTTC
v_call: TRBV28; d_call: -; j_call: TRBJ1-1; clone_size: -; cdr3_aa: CASSRGTLRRTEAFF; cdr3_nt: TGTGCCAGCAGTCGAGGTACCTTGAGGCGGACTGAAGCTTTCTTT
v_call: TRBV7-9; d_call: -; j_call: TRBJ1-5; clone_size: -; cdr3_aa: CASSLDGNQPQHF; cdr3_nt: TGTGCCAGCAGCTTAGACGGTAATCAGCCCCAGCATTTT
v_call: TRBV28; d_call: -; j_call: TRBJ2-3; clone_size: -; cdr3_aa: CASSLDWGTSTDTQYF; cdr3_nt: TGTGCCAGCAGCCTCGATTGGGGGACAAGCACAGATACGCAGTATTTT